This TCR beta chain was sequenced in a study of T cells in Graves' hyperthyroidism and ophthalmopathy (dated by TCRdb to about 2019). About the study as a whole: Peripheral blood was collected at initial diagnosis, before any treatment. In addition, the study compared T-cell repertoires in thyroid tissue and in blood from six Graves' hyperthyroidism patients. Following sampling, methimazole starting at 30 mg daily was given to hyperthyroidism patients, and high-dose intravenous methylprednisolone was given to ophthalmopathy patients. According to the paper, TCR Vbeta CDR3 sequencing was carried out on 135 peripheral blood samples, which came from more than 40 ophthalmopathy, under 80 hyperthyroidism and approximately 17 progressor patients. An independent validation cohort of fewer than 20 hyperthyroidism patients and about 16 patients who later progressed to ophthalmopathy tested prospective prediction of ophthalmopathy. The 90 to 100 discovery patients were randomly split 7:3 into training and test sets. To identify TCR V-J signatures that set the groups apart, the researchers used a discovery cohort of 100 patients, made up of 43 with Graves' ophthalmopathy and about 60 with stable Graves' hyperthyroidism.

The TCR beta CDR3 regions were amplified from RNA transcripts. A first-round RT-PCR of the TCR CDR3 used the HTBI primer set with the Qiagen OneStep RT-PCR kit. The libraries were constructed in a second round of multiplex PCR and then size-selected and purified. Libraries were sequenced paired-end with 100 bp reads on an Illumina HiSeq2000. The authors processed their data as follows. SOAPnuke was used to process the raw data, removing reads that contained adapters or uncalled bases, had a mean Phred below 15, or lacked an exact match to the constant primer or identifier. High-quality paired reads were merged with COPE v1.2.5, and unique nucleotide sequences were defined as clonotypes. MiTCR v1.1 was used to align clonotypes to the IMGT TRBV, TRBD and TRBJ reference segments. The analysis was restricted to V-J combinations with a frequency above 0.0001, which together covered 99% to 99.2% of the repertoires. A TCS score was defined as the ratio of F50 (clonal expansion) to E x V (chaos), with BLOSUM62-based TCRdist applied between CDR3 peptides within each V-J. Welch's t-statistics and random forest reduced fewer than 550 V-J features to 10 to 15, which were used in a naive Bayes classifier (R e1071). TCRdb redid the processing of the public reads, applying fastp at Q25 and MiXCR, and retained in-frame beta chains. Rows are combined by CDR3 protein, so each entry shows the most common genes and DNA. The V and J calls reflect TCRdb's pipeline rather than the authors' work. The sample includes 300,000 to 450,000 distinct CDR3 sequences, with roughly 14% observed a single time. The leading ten clones occupy 20% of the sample.

The CDR3 covers 14 residues, taking in both the cysteine and the phenylalanine. This entry keeps only the CDR3 DNA: 42 bases, framed from base 1. As encoded in the germline V gene (reference sequence), CDR1 is DFQATT while CDR2 is SNEGSKA. The hyperthyroidism patients were between 18 and 65 years old and newly diagnosed, with a disease duration of less than 2 months. Exclusion was applied to patients with uncontrolled infections, other autoimmune diseases, pregnancy or lactation. Diagnoses were established on the basis of clinical symptoms, serum thyroxine and TRAb, thyroid ultrasound, and orbital computed tomography. For progressor patients, blood was drawn at the first diagnosis of hyperthyroidism, before any ophthalmopathy symptoms had appeared. PBMCs were separated from around 9.1 ml of fresh peripheral blood using Ficoll-Paque density gradient centrifugation. Patients classed as progressors first received a Graves' hyperthyroidism diagnosis and then went on to develop ophthalmopathy during follow-up. Trizol reagent was used to extract total RNA, and RNA quality was then checked on an Agilent 2100 Bioanalyzer.

Findings and caveats that apply to the study as a whole: No statistical method was used to set the sample size in advance, and investigators knew the group allocation. In cross-validation, a model built on a 13 V-J signature told ophthalmopathy apart from stable hyperthyroidism with approximately 90% sensitivity and about 81% specificity, and in testing the same model reached 80%/75%. Most expanded thyroid clonotypes (frequency above 0.001) were also detected in blood, a finding suggesting that blood repertoires may reflect thyroid immune responses. In validation, the model predicted progression to ophthalmopathy a median of approximately 6.6 months before onset, with about 70% sensitivity and about 72% specificity.

This clonotype was counted ten times or more. Its target antigen remains unknown. Per-base qualities were not stored, and no clone one base away is much larger. The clonotype originates from a man aged 25 to 40 with Graves' hyperthyroidism that later progressed to Graves' ophthalmopathy. Sequenced material: blood. The chain joins TRBV20-1 to TRBJ2-3, and 8 bases in between align with TRBD2. The DNA is as follows: TGCAGCGTCCCTAAGCGGGGGAGCACAGATACGCAGTATTTT. Its amino acids are CSVPKRGSTDTQYF.